Sequencing of this T cell receptor (beta chain) was carried out in a study of response to subunit inactivated influenza vaccine. Notes on the study in general: It was the authors' suggestion that each seasonal influenza vaccination recruits few new T cells.

Using its own MiXCR run on the RT-PCR reads, TCRdb lists one record per CDR3 protein. The data contain a few hundred thousand distinct CDR3 sequences, around 20% of them singletons. Of note for this clonotype: Its antigen is unknown.

CDR1 and CDR2 from the germline V gene are SQVTM and ANQGSEA. This CDR3 contains 14 residues. V lost 4 bases, J lost 0 bases, and 10 bases lay in between. Sequencing used PBMCs from blood, obtained less than 22 months after vaccination. The origin of this receptor is a man aged 50 to 69 who received an inactivated influenza vaccine. The chain combines TRBV29-1 with TRBJ1-5; D might be TRBD1 (6 bases). The CDR3 protein is CSVVAGDSNQPQHF. In DNA form, the CDR3 reads TGCAGCGTTGTTGCAGGGGATAGCAATCAGCCCCAGCATTTT.